Listed below are T cell receptor beta chains from one sample, sequenced in a study of blood T cell repertoires in COVID-19. Assay used: immunoSEQ multiplex PCR; TCRdb lists only in-frame clones, some missing. Of 85,000 to 90,000 clones listed, 86% are singletons. The sample taken for sequencing was peripheral blood. These receptors were collected from a man older than 75 with active or convalescent COVID-19. Both conserved end residues are part of each CDR3. A D gene is named only where the DNA matches it firmly. Expanded clones get a size class; other rows say once, few or many, or leave the size out.

d_gene	abundance	j_gene	v_gene	CDR3nt	CDR3aa
.	.	TRBJ1-1	TRBV25-1	TGTGCCAGCAGCCGTTATGGTCACTCTTCGAACACTGAAGCTTTCTTT	CASSRYGHSSNTEAFF
TRBD1	.	TRBJ2-7	TRBV28	TGTGCCAGCAGTTTAAGCGGTGGCAGGGGGCGCCGGGAGCAGTACTTC	CASSLSGGRGRREQYF
TRBD2	.	TRBJ2-1	TRBV4-1	TGCGCCAGCAGCCAAGGTGGACTAGCGATAAAATCCAATGAGCAGTTCTTC	CASSQGGLAIKSNEQFF
.	.	TRBJ1-4	TRBV5-1	TGCGCCAGCAGCCAAACAGGGCGGGATGAAAAACTGTTTTTT	CASSQTGRDEKLFF
TRBD1	.	TRBJ1-5	TRBV6-2/TRBV6-3	TGTGCCAGCAGTCCGGACAGGGTGATGTGGCAGCCCCAGCATTTT	CASSPDRVMWQPQHF
TRBD2	.	TRBJ2-1	TRBV5-1	TGCGCCAGCAGCTTGGCATCGGGACTAGCGGGGAATGAGCAGTTCTTC	CASSLASGLAGNEQFF
.	.	TRBJ2-1	TRBV5-8	TGTGCCAGCAGCTTGGGAATTCGGGGGTATGAGCAGTTCTTC	CASSLGIRGYEQFF
TRBD1	.	TRBJ1-6	TRBV6-6	TGTGCCAGCAGGGTGGGACAGGCCAATTCACCCCTCCACTTT	CASRVGQANSPLHF
TRBD2	.	TRBJ2-1	TRBV5-1	TGCGCCAGCAGCTCCGGGACTAATGTTGGCAATGAGCAGTTCTTC	CASSSGTNVGNEQFF
.	once	TRBJ2-1	TRBV18	TGTGCCAGCTCACCAGTGGGCACCTTCAACAATGAGCAGTTCTTC	CASSPVGTFNNEQFF
TRBD1	.	TRBJ2-5	TRBV19	TGTGCCAGTAGTATCCAGGGGGCTCAAGAGACCCAGTACTTC	CASSIQGAQETQYF
TRBD2	.	TRBJ2-2	TRBV19	TGTGCCAGTAGTAACGCCGGGACTACCACCGGGGAGCTGTTTTTT	CASSNAGTTTGELFF
TRBD1	few	TRBJ2-7	TRBV6-2/TRBV6-3	TGTGCCAGCAGTTACGGGACAGGGCCCTACGAGCAGTACTTC	CASSYGTGPYEQYF
TRBD2	once	TRBJ2-1	TRBV9	TGTGCCAGCAGCAGGACTAGCGGGAGATACCCAGAGCAGTTCTTC	CASSRTSGRYPEQFF
TRBD2	.	TRBJ2-7	TRBV5-1	TGCGCCAGCAGCTCTGAACTAGCGGGAGGATGGACCTACGAGCAGTACTTC	CASSSELAGGWTYEQYF
.	.	TRBJ1-1	TRBV3-1/TRBV3-2	TGTGCCAGCAGCCAAGTGGGGGTACAGGGTTGGACTGAAGCTTTCTTT	CASSQVGVQGWTEAFF
.	.	TRBJ1-3	TRBV7-8	TGTGCCAGCAGCTTATTATCCGGGATCGGTTCCGGAAACACCATATATTTT	CASSLLSGIGSGNTIYF
.	.	TRBJ2-1	TRBV10-3	TGTGCCATCAGTGGTGACCCAGGGGCCGTCAAAACCTACAATGAGCAGTTCTTC	CAISGDPGAVKTYNEQFF
TRBD1	.	TRBJ2-7	TRBV5-1	TGCGCCAGCAGCCCCAACAGGGGTTCCTACGAGCAGTACTTC	CASSPNRGSYEQYF